This entry concerns a single T cell receptor beta chain. In the original workflow: How many nucleated cells were present was estimated from reference gene primer amplification. The table came from immunoSEQ multiplex PCR; TCRdb's copy has only in-frame clones and leaves some out. V and J calls and clone size are given by that table; D and trimming were obtained from the DNA. The table has around 250,000 clones, 84% seen once. These data are taken from a study of blood T cell repertoires in COVID-19. Study-wide context: Sites across the United States, Italy and Spain contributed samples from acute and convalescent COVID-19. T cells, B-cell-depleted T cells, or PBMCs supplied cDNA or gDNA.

V was pared by 6 bases and J by 2 bases, with 12 bases of the junction left unmatched. The CDR3 runs 16 residues. CDR1 LNHDA and CDR2 SQIVND come from the germline V gene (reference sequence). The sequence was collected from a human donor in a cohort sampled during active COVID-19. Sequencing was carried out using peripheral blood. The gene calls are TRBV19 and TRBJ1-1; 7 nucleotides align to TRBD1. The CDR3 DNA reads as TGTGCCAGTAGCCCCAACAGGGGTCCCATTAACACTGAAGCTTTCTTT. Protein sequence: CASSPNRGPINTEAFF.